This T cell receptor beta chain was documented in a study of T cell repertoires in cytomegalovirus infection. About the research overall: Alongside well-studied HLA-B-restricted CMV epitopes, recently identified HLA-C-restricted CMV epitopes were also used.

A word on this clonotype: Its specificity is unknown.

MiXCR was run by TCRdb on the reads, yielding one entry per CDR3 protein. The sample has about half a million distinct CDR3 sequences, about 42% seen once; the top ten hold around 44%. Whole-study results and caveats: Identification of carriers of CMV plus the relevant HLA was performed using cumulative public TCR beta family frequency.

The CDR3 covers 15 residues. Germline assignment: CDR1 LNHDA and CDR2 SQIVND (reference sequence). Trimming took 9 bases from V and 8 from J; bases not matched to a gene: 11. This receptor was obtained from a human donor in good health (CMV status not recorded). Some clones in this sample may be carry-over from other donors' samples. This sample comprised cultured PBMCs, obtained from culture after CMV antigen stimulation. The rearrangement links TRBV19 to TRBJ1-6; 9 bases are shared with TRBD1. The CDR3 coding sequence is TGTGCCAGCACGATAGAGGACAGGGGATATTCACCCCTCCACTTT. Its translation is CASTIEDRGYSPLHF.